The 29 T cell receptor beta chains in this list originate from one sample, sequenced in a study of T-cell memory formation after mild COVID-19. MiXCR, run by TCRdb on the 5' RACE reads, gives a single entry per CDR3 protein. The table lists around 410,000 distinct CDR3 sequences, more than 20% of them singletons. Sequencing was done on a sample of PBMCs or a T cell subset sorted from them (not recorded which). All receptors come from an adult woman who had mild COVID-19 (a few samples of this study predate the infection). Cell type and time point are not known.

This clonotype was seen more than once but under ten times. V gene TRBV25-1 combines with J gene TRBJ1-4; the D is unclear. Trimming left V 3 bases short and J 3 bases short, with 2 bases between. The V gene's germline CDR1 is MGHDK and CDR2 SYGVNS. This CDR3 contains 12 residues. CDR3: CASSEANEKLFF. As DNA, the CDR3 is TGTGCCAGCAGTGAGGCTAATGAAAAACTGTTTTTT.

This clonotype was observed a few times. V and J are TRBV5-1 and TRBJ2-3, with D possibly being TRBD1 (5 bases). Looked up from germline, CDR1 is SGHRS and CDR2 is YFSETQ. The ends were cut back, 0 bases at V and 7 bases at J, with 6 bases in the middle. The CDR3 runs 12 residues. The CDR3 region is CASSLGQHTQYF. CDR3 in DNA: TGCGCCAGCAGCTTGGGACAGCATACGCAGTATTTT. Combining the CDR3 with reference TRBV5-1 and TRBJ2-3 gives the whole variable domain KAGVTQTPRYLIKTRGQQVTLSCSPISGHRSVSWYQQTPGQGLQFLFEYFSETQRNKGNFPGRFSGRQFSNSRSEMNVSTLELGDSALYLCASSLGQHTQYFGPGTRLTVL.

This clonotype was seen a handful of times. The chain couples TRBV6-2 or TRBV6-3 to TRBJ2-7, with 10 nucleotides matching TRBD2. Germline CDR1 MNHEY, CDR2 SVGEGT. The CDR3 runs 15 residues. The trim removed 6 bases at V and 5 bases at J, leaving 10 bases unmatched. CDR3 nucleotide sequence: TGTGCCAGCAGGAAGCGCGGGGGACTAGCGAACGAGCAGTACTTC. Protein sequence: CASRKRGGLANEQYF.

The chain employs TRBV11-1 and TRBJ2-2; no definite D call. Trimming took off 5 bases at V and 3 bases at J, with 13 bases between the two ends. Per the germline V gene, CDR1 is SGHAT and CDR2 is FQDESV (reference sequence). CDR3 size: 15 residues. The CDR3 sequence is CASSPTRVHTGELFF. The CDR3 nucleotides are TGTGCCAGCAGCCCCACCCGAGTCCACACCGGGGAGCTGTTTTTT.

The chain uses TRBV11-2 and TRBJ2-6; possibly TRBD1 for D (5 bases). Germline assignment: CDR1 SGHAT and CDR2 FQNNGV. Trimming pared 4 bases from V and 0 bases from J, leaving 7 bases between. The CDR3 spans 15 residues. CDR3 in DNA: TGTGCCAGCAGCTCCCAGGGCTCTGGGGCCAACGTCCTGACTTTC. It is translated as CASSSQGSGANVLTF.

Many counts were recorded for this clonotype. V gene TRBV5-5 combines with J gene TRBJ2-5, with D hard to call. This CDR3 has 13 amino acids. Germline lookup yields CDR1 SGHKS and CDR2 YYEKEE (reference sequence). Trimming took off 7 bases at V and 1 base at J, with 11 bases between the two ends. The CDR3 coding sequence is TGTGCCAGCCGCATTTTGGTCCAAGAGACCCAGTACTTC. It is translated as CASRILVQETQYF.

This clonotype was seen a few times. The chain recombines TRBV5-1 with TRBJ2-1; 9 bases match TRBD1. The CDR3 has 16 amino acids. In germline, CDR1 is SGHRS, CDR2 YFSETQ. Trimming cost V 4 bases and J 0 bases; bases outside gene matches: 5. CDR3 in DNA: TGCGCCAGCAGCATGAAGGGACAGGGCTCCTACAATGAGCAGTTCTTC. Protein sequence: CASSMKGQGSYNEQFF.

This chain uses TRBV10-3 with TRBJ2-1; weak D call: TRBD2 (6 bases). Germline V lookup: CDR1 ENHRY, CDR2 SYGVKD. The CDR3 consists of 12 residues. The V end lost 7 bases, the J end lost 8 bases, and 12 bases lay between the germline ends. CDR3 DNA sequence: TGTGCCATCAAGAAAGGAGGGGATGAGCAGTTCTTC. Translated, it gives CAIKKGGDEQFF.

This clonotype showed up just a few times. The chain is built from TRBV4-2 and TRBJ1-1; D gene ambiguous. Trimming removed 1 base from V and 1 base from J, with 10 bases in between. The CDR3 has 15 amino acids. CDR1 is LGHNA, CDR2 YNFKEQ, per germline. In DNA form, the CDR3 reads TGTGCCAGCAGCCAAGGTGAGAACTGGAACACTGAAGCTTTCTTT. It specifies CASSQGENWNTEAFF.

The gene calls are TRBV28 and TRBJ2-1, with 8 positions matching TRBD2. CDR1 is MDHEN, CDR2 SYDVKM, per germline. V gave up 5 bases and J gave up 3 bases; unmatched junction bases: 3. The CDR3 length is 14 residues. The CDR3 region is CASSPSGSYNEQFF. The CDR3 region has the DNA TGTGCCAGCAGTCCGAGCGGGAGCTACAATGAGCAGTTCTTC.

This clonotype was counted a few times. The chain joins TRBV20-1 to TRBJ1-1, with D perhaps TRBD1 (5 bases). V lost 0 bases, J lost 3 bases, and 11 bases lay in between. Germline assignment: CDR1 DFQATT and CDR2 SNEGSKA (reference sequence). The length of the CDR3 is 14 residues. Here the CDR3 reads CSARDRGPDTEAFF. The CDR3 coding sequence is TGCAGTGCTAGAGATAGGGGCCCTGACACTGAAGCTTTCTTT.

The V and J genes are TRBV4-1 and TRBJ1-1; D gene ambiguous. CDR3 length equals 13 residues. Trimming pared 4 bases from V and 11 bases from J, leaving 17 bases between. Germline V CDR1 and CDR2: MGHRA, YSYEKL. CDR3 DNA sequence: TGCGCCAGCAGCCTCGTACGTCAACTAGAGGCTTTCTTT. Amino acids: CASSLVRQLEAFF.

In its sample, this clonotype was seen a few times. The chain uses TRBV5-1 and TRBJ2-5; D possibly corresponds to TRBD2 (6 bases). The V gene's germline CDR1 is SGHRS and CDR2 YFSETQ. Trimming removed 2 bases at V and 5 bases at J, with 13 bases between. The CDR3 has 14 amino acids. CDR3 DNA: TGCGCCAGCAGCTTTGCGGGGAGCGGGGAGACCCAGTACTTC. Translating gives CASSFAGSGETQYF.

This clonotype is a singleton in its sample. This chain joins TRBV19 and TRBJ2-1, with 8 bases aligning to TRBD1. J was trimmed by 9 bases and V by 1 base; bases with no gene match: 2. This CDR3 has 13 amino acids. Germline loops: CDR1 LNHDA, CDR2 SQIVND (reference sequence). In nucleotides, the CDR3 is TGTGCCAGTAGTATAGGTCAGGGGGCTGAGCAGTTCTTC. Its translation is CASSIGQGAEQFF.

The chain is built from TRBV7-9 and TRBJ2-1; D may be TRBD1 or TRBD2 (5 bases each). CDR1 and CDR2 from the germline V gene are SEHNR and FQNEAQ (reference sequence). The CDR3 loop spans 13 amino acids. V shed 6 bases and J shed 8 bases, with 14 bases lying between them. Here the CDR3 reads CASRFRGGDEQFF. The CDR3 DNA reads as TGTGCCAGCAGGTTCCGGGGCGGCGATGAGCAGTTCTTC.

This clonotype occurred a few times. This chain links TRBV5-4 with TRBJ2-3; 9 nucleotides match TRBD2. The length of the CDR3 is 16 residues. Trimming removed 2 bases from V and 6 bases from J; junction bases left unmatched: 10. The germline V gene has CDR1 SGHNT and CDR2 YYREEE (reference sequence). The CDR3 reads CASSFFLAGEADTQYF. In nucleotides, the CDR3 is TGTGCCAGCAGCTTTTTTTTAGCGGGAGAAGCTGATACGCAGTATTTT. Supplemented by reference TRBV5-4 and TRBJ2-3, the full variable domain reads ETGVTQSPTHLIKTRGQQVTLRCSSQSGHNTVSWYQQALGQGPQFIFQYYREEENGRGNFPPRFSGLQFPNYSSELNVNALELDDSALYLCASSFFLAGEADTQYFGPGTRLTVL.

This rearrangement joins TRBV12-3 or TRBV12-4 to TRBJ1-1, with D perhaps TRBD1 (6 bases). This CDR3 spans 19 amino acids. Trimming cost V 5 bases and J 4 bases, with 29 bases left between them. The CDR3 nucleotides are TGTGCCAGCAGTCTTCATCTACCAGGGGAAGATGGTGATGGCACTGAAGCTTTCTTT. It codes for CASSLHLPGEDGDGTEAFF.

This clonotype was recorded a few times. The chain recombines TRBV7-3 with TRBJ2-3; 7 bases are shared with TRBD1. The CDR3 contains 15 residues. Germline lookup yields CDR1 SGHTA and CDR2 FQGTGA. V dropped 5 bases and J dropped 0; count of bases not matched to a gene: 5. The CDR3 coding sequence is TGTGCCAGCAGCCCGGGACAGATTAGCACAGATACGCAGTATTTT. Amino acid sequence: CASSPGQISTDTQYF.

The rearrangement links TRBV2 to TRBJ2-7; D gene uncertain. The V end was cut by 3 bases, the J end by 7 bases, with 4 bases between. The CDR3 is 10 residues long. Germline values: CDR1 SNHLY, CDR2 FYNNEI. The CDR3 nucleotides are TGTGCCAGCAGTGAGGATGAGCAGTACTTC. Protein: CASSEDEQYF.

This clonotype was recorded at least ten times. V gene TRBV4-2 combines with J gene TRBJ2-7, with 7 nucleotides matching TRBD2. With 1 base clipped from V and 1 base from J, the junction kept 4 bases outside the gene matches. The CDR3 contains 15 residues. The germline CDR1 and CDR2 sequences are LGHNA and YNFKEQ. The CDR3 sequence: CASSQGASGSYEQYF. The CDR3 DNA is TGTGCCAGCAGCCAAGGGGCTAGCGGTTCCTACGAGCAGTACTTC.

This clonotype was observed a single time. The chain employs TRBV27 and TRBJ2-7, with TRBD1 matching 7 bases. Germline V gene lookup returns CDR1 MNHEY and CDR2 SMNVEV (reference sequence). With V trimmed by 2 bases and J by 7 bases, 8 bases remained unmatched. This CDR3 has 14 amino acids. This chain's CDR3 is CASSLPNRDREQYF. The CDR3 nucleotides read TGTGCCAGCAGTTTACCTAACAGGGACAGAGAGCAGTACTTC.

This clonotype was observed a few times. The chain has TRBV12-3 or TRBV12-4 and TRBJ2-7; D might be TRBD1 (6 bases). Trimming took 5 bases from V and 3 from J, leaving 11 bases between them. There are 13 residues in the CDR3. The CDR3 DNA follows: TGTGCCAGCAGTCGAACAGGGCTCTACGAGCAGTACTTC. Its protein is CASSRTGLYEQYF.

This chain connects TRBV5-4 to TRBJ2-3; D not resolved. This CDR3 is built from 15 residues. V was cut by 4 bases and J by 2 bases, with 14 bases left in between. Germline CDR1 SGHNT, CDR2 YYREEE (reference sequence). In DNA, the CDR3 is TGTGCCAGCAGCAACCAAGGGCCCTTCACAGATACGCAGTATTTT. Protein sequence: CASSNQGPFTDTQYF.

The table lists this clonotype with a few counts. This chain uses TRBV6-5 with TRBJ1-2, with D tentatively TRBD1 (6 bases). Germline V CDR1 and CDR2: MNHEY, SVGAGI. V lost 2 bases to trimming and J lost 5 bases, with 21 bases between them. The CDR3 sequence is 17 residues long. The CDR3 nucleotides read TGTGCCAGCAGTTACACCGCGTACTCGACAGGCCAGTATGGCTACACCTTC. Residues: CASSYTAYSTGQYGYTF.

This clonotype turned up a few times. V usage is TRBV18 and J usage is TRBJ2-5; D gene unclear. Between the trimmed V and J ends, which lost 2 bases and 4 bases, there was a span of 8 bases. This CDR3 is 13 amino acids long. Germline loops: CDR1 KGHSH, CDR2 LQKENI. The CDR3 region is CASSPDNRETQYF. The CDR3, as DNA: TGTGCCAGCTCACCAGACAATAGAGAGACCCAGTACTTC.

The chain is built from TRBV5-1 and TRBJ1-5; D call uncertain. Germline CDR1 and CDR2: SGHRS and YFSETQ. CDR3 length: 14 residues. Trimming stripped 0 bases from V and 7 bases from J, with 11 bases between. The CDR3 is CASSLGAGGQPQHF. Written as DNA, the CDR3 is TGCGCCAGCAGCTTGGGGGCGGGAGGCCAGCCCCAGCATTTT.

This clonotype was counted between two and nine times. The gene calls are TRBV6-5 and TRBJ2-7; D may match TRBD1 or TRBD2 (5 bases each). This CDR3 comprises 14 residues. The V gene's germline CDR1 is MNHEY and CDR2 SVGAGI. The V end lost 6 bases, the J end lost 6 bases, and 18 bases lay between the germline ends. This CDR3 reads CASRSIGALGEQYF. CDR3 in DNA: TGTGCCAGCAGGAGCATCGGGGCGCTGGGCGAGCAGTACTTC.

This chain links TRBV5-6 with TRBJ2-5; 14 positions match TRBD2. The CDR3 runs to 16 residues. Trimming at V came to 2 bases and at J to 3 bases, leaving 3 bases not matched to a gene. Germline assignment: CDR1 SGHDT and CDR2 YYEEEE. DNA of the CDR3: TGTGCCAGCAGCTTTGGACTAGCGGGAGGAGAAGAGACCCAGTACTTC. Translation: CASSFGLAGGEETQYF.

V gene TRBV5-1 combines with J gene TRBJ2-1, with TRBD2 as a possible D gene (6 bases). The length of the CDR3 is 15 residues. Germline CDR1 is SGHRS and CDR2 is YFSETQ. The V end was cut by 0 bases, the J end by 3 bases, with 10 bases between. The CDR3 protein is CASSLEGTGYNEQFF. The CDR3 nucleotides read TGCGCCAGCAGCTTGGAAGGGACTGGCTACAATGAGCAGTTCTTC.